This T cell receptor beta chain was recovered during a study of T cells in Graves' hyperthyroidism and ophthalmopathy. Overall study results and limits: Most thyroid clonotypes with frequency above 0.001 were detected in blood.

The V end was cut by 5 bases, the J end by 1 base, with 11 bases between. This CDR3 spans 14 amino acids. Germline values: CDR1 SGHTA, CDR2 FQGNSA. Graves' hyperthyroidism is called stable when ophthalmopathy does not progress within 18 months. Those patients with uncontrolled infection, other autoimmune disease, pregnancy or lactation were excluded. Fresh peripheral blood, under 13 ml, yielded the PBMCs. From RNA transcripts, TCR beta CDR3 regions were amplified. HTBI primers were used for first-round RT-PCR of the TCR CDR3. TCRdb reprocessed the multiplex PCR reads with MiXCR, giving one entry per CDR3 protein. The data contain hundreds of thousands of distinct CDR3 sequences, approximately 40% of them seen just once; the ten biggest clones take up 7.5% to 9.5%. As concerns this clonotype: Its antigen is as yet unknown.

Sequenced: blood. This clonotype was obtained from a man younger than 35 with Graves' hyperthyroidism. The chain carries TRBV7-2 and TRBJ1-1, with a tentative D call TRBD1 (5 bases). This chain's CDR3 is CASSLTRGNTEAFF. The CDR3 DNA follows: TGTGCCAGCAGCCTGACAAGGGGGAACACTGAAGCTTTCTTT.